The subject of this entry is one T cell receptor beta chain. What it recognizes is unknown. The data stem from a study of cytomegalovirus exposure and HLA in healthy donors. Study results and limitations: Three chains linked to CMV were shown in vitro to be specific for CMV antigens.

The table came from immunoSEQ multiplex PCR; TCRdb's copy has only in-frame clones and leaves some out. The data contain about 340,000 clones, 75% to 90% of them singletons. The origin of this receptor is a young woman in good health and CMV-seronegative. Sequencing used PBMCs.

CDR3 sequence reads: CASSPQGTQYF. The DNA for the CDR3 is TGTGCCAGCTCACCTCAGGGTACGCAGTATTTT. J is TRBJ2-3 and V is TRBV18; maybe TRBD1 (5 bases). Per the germline V gene, CDR1 is KGHSH and CDR2 is LQKENI. The CDR3 spans 11 residues. The V end lost 3 bases, the J end lost 8 bases, and 6 bases lay between the germline ends.